These 27 T cell receptor beta chains were sequenced from one sample in a study of chemoradiotherapy in HPV16-positive cancers. Sequencing used immunoSEQ multiplex PCR; TCRdb keeps in-frame clones, though not all of them. This sample has some 6,200 clones; roughly four fifths occur once, and the top ten carry about 10%. This specimen was acquired from a patient who underwent chemoradiotherapy. These receptors were obtained from a human donor with HPV-associated anogenital cancer.

This chain uses TRBV5-1 with TRBJ2-5, with a weak D call TRBD2 (6 bases). The germline CDR1 and CDR2 sequences are SGHRS and YFSETQ. V shed 4 bases and J shed 4 bases, with 20 bases lying between them. The CDR3 has 16 residues. The CDR3 DNA sequence: TGCGCCAGCAGCGGAGGAGGAGGGGCGAAACGAGAGACCCAGTACTTC. It specifies CASSGGGGAKRETQYF.

The chain uses TRBV6-4 and TRBJ2-1, with 9 bases aligning to TRBD2. The J segment lost 7 bases and the V segment lost 0 bases, leaving 4 bases of the junction unmatched. The germline V gene encodes CDR1 MRHNA and CDR2 SNTAGT. CDR3 length: 15 amino acids. Written as DNA, the CDR3 is TGTGCCAGCAGTGACTCGAGCGGGGGGAATAATGAGCAGTTCTTC. Translation: CASSDSSGGNNEQFF.

In DNA, the CDR3 is TGCAGCAGTCTGGTTGCGGGGGGAATGGGTGAGCAGTTCTTC. It is translated as CSSLVAGGMGEQFF. V gene TRBV29-1 combines with J gene TRBJ2-1, with 8 bases aligning to TRBD2. CDR3 length equals 14 residues. From germline, CDR1 is SQVTM and CDR2 ANQGSEA. V trimming: 8 bases; J trimming: 9 bases; junction bases outside the gene matches: 15.

The J gene is TRBJ2-2, the V gene TRBV18; 8 bases are a match to TRBD1. This CDR3 is built from 15 residues. With V trimmed by 5 bases and J by 0 bases, 2 bases remained unmatched. Germline V gene sequence: CDR1 KGHSH, CDR2 LQKENI. The CDR3 DNA follows: TGTGCCAGCTCAAAGGGACAGGCGAACACCGGGGAGCTGTTTTTT. Protein: CASSKGQANTGELFF.

The rearrangement uses TRBV5-4 and TRBJ1-2; D is uncertain. Germline values: CDR1 SGHNT, CDR2 YYREEE (reference sequence). V was cut by 4 bases and J by 3 bases, with 10 bases left in between. CDR3 size: 13 residues. CDR3 sequence (DNA): TGTGCCAGCAGCGTCGACGGTGACTATGGCTACACCTTC. This encodes CASSVDGDYGYTF.

The genes are TRBV18 and TRBJ1-5, with D unresolved. CDR1 and CDR2 (germline): KGHSH, LQKENI. The CDR3 sequence is 13 residues long. Trimming removed 3 bases at V and 7 bases at J, with 10 bases between. The CDR3: CASSPIGSQPQHF. The CDR3 nucleotides are TGTGCCAGCTCACCCATAGGGTCGCAGCCCCAGCATTTT.

The V gene is TRBV6-6, the J gene TRBJ2-5; D remains unclear. The DNA end is more similar to TRBJ2-7, so the J call may be wrong. The CDR3 runs 13 residues. Germline V gene data show CDR1 as MNHNY and CDR2 as SVGAGI (reference sequence). The CDR3, as DNA: TGTGCCAGCAGTTCTCTCGCTATCTACGAGCAGTACTTC. Translating it yields CASSSLAIYEQYF.

V is TRBV15 and J is TRBJ1-4; D is unresolved. CDR1 and CDR2 (germline): LNHNV, YYDKDF (reference sequence). Between the trimmed V and J ends, which lost 0 bases and 0 bases, there was a span of 8 bases. The CDR3 has 16 residues. CDR3 sequence: CATSREISATNEKLFF. CDR3 bases: TGTGCCACCAGCAGAGAAATCAGTGCAACTAATGAAAAACTGTTTTTT.

This rearrangement joins TRBV6-5 to TRBJ1-1; perhaps TRBD1 as D (6 bases). This CDR3 is 16 amino acids long. V lost 2 bases to trimming and J lost 0 bases, with 13 bases between them. Germline V gene sequence: CDR1 MNHEY, CDR2 SVGAGI. The CDR3 nucleotides read TGTGCCAGCAGTTACGCTGGACAGAGCATGAACACTGAAGCTTTCTTT. It translates to CASSYAGQSMNTEAFF.

J is TRBJ1-5 and V is TRBV7-9; 7 nucleotides align to TRBD1. The CDR3 spans 14 residues. The V gene end was trimmed by 4 bases and the J gene end by 4 bases; junction bases not matched to a gene: 4. CDR1 and CDR2 (germline): SEHNR, FQNEAQ (reference sequence). DNA of the CDR3: TGTGCCAGCAGCTCCGGGACAGTTAATCAGCCCCAGCATTTT. Amino acid sequence: CASSSGTVNQPQHF.

This rearrangement joins TRBV28 to TRBJ1-2; TRBD1 might be the D (5 bases). Germline lookup yields CDR1 MDHEN and CDR2 SYDVKM. V was shortened by 3 bases and J by 6 bases, with 5 bases between the two germline ends. This CDR3 region has 11 residues. The CDR3 loop is CASSFRDGYTF. In nucleotides, the CDR3 is TGTGCCAGCAGTTTCAGGGATGGCTACACCTTC.

The chain combines TRBV5-6 with TRBJ1-2; maybe TRBD1 (5 bases). The CDR3 is made up of 12 amino acids. Germline V CDR1 and CDR2: SGHDT, YYEEEE. V was trimmed by 0 bases and J by 7 bases, leaving 7 bases between them. The CDR3 nucleotides read TGTGCCAGCAGCTTGGGAGGGGTTGGCTACACCTTC. Its protein product is CASSLGGVGYTF.

This clone was detected once. This chain links TRBV6-1 with TRBJ2-1; the D gene is possibly TRBD2 (5 bases). V was cut by 2 bases and J by 6 bases, with 14 bases left in between. CDR3 length equals 15 residues. Germline assignment: CDR1 MNHNS and CDR2 SASEGT. DNA for the CDR3: TGTGCCAGCAGTGAATGGGTCGGGGAAAGCAATGAGCAGTTCTTC. Translated, it gives CASSEWVGESNEQFF.

This sequence joins TRBV6-6 and TRBJ2-5; D may be TRBD2 (7 bases). Trimming took 9 bases from V and 7 from J, leaving 21 bases between them. CDR1 MNHNY and CDR2 SVGAGI come from the germline V gene (reference sequence). The CDR3 loop spans 14 amino acids. The DNA of the CDR3 is TGTGCCAGTGGCGGGGGCCGACGGTATGGGACCCAGTACTTC. As protein: CASGGGRRYGTQYF.

V and J are TRBV11-2 and TRBJ1-6; perhaps TRBD1 as D (5 bases). V lost 5 bases, J lost 0 bases, and 17 bases lay in between. Germline V gene sequence: CDR1 SGHAT, CDR2 FQNNGV. This CDR3 is built from 18 residues. CDR3 nucleotides: TGTGCCAGCAGCCCCAGGGCCGGGGGGAGCTCCTATAATTCACCCCTCCACTTT. The encoded protein is CASSPRAGGSSYNSPLHF.

This clone was seen a handful of times. The chain is built from TRBV4-1 and TRBJ1-2, with D perhaps matching TRBD1 (5 bases). CDR3 size: 15 residues. V gave up 1 base and J gave up 3 bases, with 12 bases separating them. Germline CDR1 and CDR2: MGHRA and YSYEKL. CDR3 DNA: TGCGCCAGCAGCCAAGGAGGGGCAAACTACTATGGCTACACCTTC. It translates to CASSQGGANYYGYTF.

This clone appeared a few times. J is TRBJ1-5 and V is TRBV5-8; D possibly corresponds to TRBD1 (6 bases). The CDR3 has 15 residues. The V gene lost 2 bases and the J gene lost 0 bases, with 9 bases spanning the gap. Looked up from germline, CDR1 is SGHTS and CDR2 is YDEGEE. The CDR3 nucleotides read TGTGCCAGCAGCTTTCAGGGGTATAGCAATCAGCCCCAGCATTTT. The encoded protein is CASSFQGYSNQPQHF.

This clone appeared a few times. The chain links TRBV5-1 to TRBJ1-2; a possible D gene is TRBD1 (5 bases). CDR1 and CDR2 (germline): SGHRS, YFSETQ. V lost 0 bases to trimming and J lost 8 bases, with 14 bases between them. CDR3 length: 14 residues. The CDR3 nucleotides read TGCGCCAGCAGCTTGGGGACCCAGGGTACGGGCTACACCTTC. It specifies CASSLGTQGTGYTF.

The CDR3 is CASSQGQAPNYGYTF. The CDR3 nucleotides are TGTGCCAGCAGCCAAGGACAGGCACCGAACTATGGCTACACCTTC. This chain uses TRBV4-2 with TRBJ1-2; tentatively, D is TRBD1 (6 bases). CDR3 length: 15 residues. V lost 1 base and J lost 2, with 11 bases in between. Germline V gene lookup returns CDR1 LGHNA and CDR2 YNFKEQ.

This clone was counted a single time. The chain has TRBV30 and TRBJ1-6, with 10 bases matching TRBD1. Germline CDR1 is GTSNPN and CDR2 is SVGIG (reference sequence). The CDR3 extends over 13 amino acids. V lost 8 bases to trimming and J lost 8 bases; unmatched junction nucleotides: 6. CDR3 amino acids: CARRQGAYSPLHF. The CDR3 nucleotides read TGTGCCAGAAGACAGGGGGCATATTCACCCCTCCACTTT.

V usage is TRBV28 and J usage is TRBJ1-1; D gene unclear. The V end lost 10 bases, the J end lost 1 base, and 13 bases lay between the germline ends. This CDR3 has 13 amino acids. The germline CDR1 and CDR2 sequences are MDHEN and SYDVKM. In DNA, the CDR3 is TGTGCCATCAAGAAACTGGGGAACACTGAAGCTTTCTTT. Translation gives CAIKKLGNTEAFF.

J is TRBJ1-2 and V is TRBV2, with D hard to call. CDR3 length: 11 residues. V gave up 6 bases and J gave up 2 bases, with 4 bases separating them. CDR1 is SNHLY, CDR2 FYNNEI, per germline. In DNA, the CDR3 is TGTGCCAGCAGGGTCAACTATGGCTACACCTTC. Encoded protein: CASRVNYGYTF. Looking up the rest from reference TRBV2 and TRBJ1-2 gives the full variable domain: EPEVTQTPSHQVTQMGQEVILRCVPISNHLYFYWYRQILGQKVEFLVSFYNNEISEKSEIFDDQFSVERPDGSNFTLKIRSTKLEDSAMYFCASRVNYGYTFGSGTRLTVV.

J is TRBJ2-7 and V is TRBV28; 8 bases line up with TRBD2. V was pared by 4 bases and J by 4 bases, with 9 bases of the junction left unmatched. The germline V gene encodes CDR1 MDHEN and CDR2 SYDVKM. CDR3 length: 15 residues. CDR3 region: CASSSPAAGEYEQYF. For the CDR3, the DNA is TGTGCCAGCAGTTCCCCCGCAGCGGGGGAATACGAGCAGTACTTC.

This rearrangement joins TRBV5-1 to TRBJ2-3, with a weak D call TRBD2 (5 bases). This CDR3 is built from 14 residues. The germline V and J ends were trimmed by 0 bases and 3 bases, with 8 bases remaining between them. Germline CDR1 reads SGHRS; CDR2 reads YFSETQ. CDR3 protein: CASSLGSETDTQYF. The CDR3 DNA sequence: TGCGCCAGCAGCTTGGGTAGCGAAACAGATACGCAGTATTTT. Full variable domain (rest looked up from reference TRBV5-1 and TRBJ2-3): KAGVTQTPRYLIKTRGQQVTLSCSPISGHRSVSWYQQTPGQGLQFLFEYFSETQRNKGNFPGRFSGRQFSNSRSEMNVSTLELGDSALYLCASSLGSETDTQYFGPGTRLTVL.

The chain links TRBV7-9 to TRBJ2-5; D possibly corresponds to TRBD1 (6 bases). The V end lost 0 bases, the J end lost 4 bases, and 12 bases lay between the germline ends. The CDR3 spans 15 residues. Per germline, CDR1 SEHNR and CDR2 FQNEAQ (reference sequence). The CDR3 DNA is TGTGCCAGCAGCTTAGCGGGGGCGCGTGGAGAGACCCAGTACTTC. It is translated as CASSLAGARGETQYF.

The chain carries TRBV4-1 and TRBJ1-5; D remains unclear. Trimming left V 0 bases short and J 0 bases short, with 9 bases between. The CDR3 length is 16 residues. The V gene's germline CDR1 is MGHRA and CDR2 YSYEKL. DNA of the CDR3: TGCGCCAGCAGCCAAGAAACGTATTATAGCAATCAGCCCCAGCATTTT. This translates into CASSQETYYSNQPQHF.

There are a few counts of this clone. CDR3 in DNA: TGTGCCAGCAGCCATGGGACAGCCCAGCCTGGCTACACCTTC. Translating gives CASSHGTAQPGYTF. The rearrangement links TRBV4-2 to TRBJ1-2; 7 bases match TRBD1. The CDR3 contains 14 residues. CDR1 LGHNA and CDR2 YNFKEQ come from the germline V gene. Unmatched junction bases numbered 8, after V lost 3 bases and J lost 7 bases.